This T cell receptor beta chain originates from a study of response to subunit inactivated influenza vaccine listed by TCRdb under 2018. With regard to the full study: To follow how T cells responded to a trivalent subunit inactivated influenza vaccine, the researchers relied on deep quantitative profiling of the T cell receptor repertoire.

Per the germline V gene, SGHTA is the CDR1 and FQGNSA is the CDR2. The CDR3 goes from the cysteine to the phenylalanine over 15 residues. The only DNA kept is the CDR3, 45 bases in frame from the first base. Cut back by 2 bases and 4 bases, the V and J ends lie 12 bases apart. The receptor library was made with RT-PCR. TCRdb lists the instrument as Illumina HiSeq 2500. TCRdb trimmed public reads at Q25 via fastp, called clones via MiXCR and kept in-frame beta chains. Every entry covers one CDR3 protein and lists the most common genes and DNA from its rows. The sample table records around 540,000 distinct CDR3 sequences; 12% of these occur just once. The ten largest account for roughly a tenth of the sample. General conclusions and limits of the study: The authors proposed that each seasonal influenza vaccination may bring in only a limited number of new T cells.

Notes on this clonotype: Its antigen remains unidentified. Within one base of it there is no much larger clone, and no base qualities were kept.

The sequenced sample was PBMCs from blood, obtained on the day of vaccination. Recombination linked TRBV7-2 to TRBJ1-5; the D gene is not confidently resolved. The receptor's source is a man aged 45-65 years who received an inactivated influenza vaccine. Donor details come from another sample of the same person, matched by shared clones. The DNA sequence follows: TGTGCCAGCAGCTTAACCTCGGGTAGAAATCAGCCCCAGCATTTT. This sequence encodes CASSLTSGRNQPQHF.